The present TCR beta chain was sequenced within a study of memory CD4+ T cells and cytomegalovirus serostatus. For the study at large: Donors were healthy Belgian adults, 10 or so CMV seropositive and 20 to 30 seronegative.

Single viable CD3+CD4+CD8-CD45RO+ cells were sorted as the memory CD4+ T cells. Serum IgG to CMV pp150, pp28, p38 and p52 defined serostatus. After thawing, CD4+ T cells were positively selected. Per the authors' pipeline: After removing out-of-frame reads, 2,204,828 distinct TCRbeta sequences remained. Repertoires were generated with immunoSEQ multiplex PCR, while TCRdb's copy carries only in-frame clones and drops some. Clone size and the V and J calls come from that table; the DNA yielded D and trimming. This table has roughly 60,000 clones, over 60% appearing once. In germline, CDR1 is MGHRA, CDR2 YSYEKL. The germline V and J ends were trimmed by 0 bases and 4 bases, with 13 bases remaining between them. The CDR3 extends over 16 amino acids.

The chain is built from TRBV4-1 and TRBJ1-3; no clear D gene. The sequence came from an adult in good health and CMV-seronegative. The sequenced sample was memory CD4+ T cells from blood. The CDR3: CASSQETRVHGNTIYF. In nucleotides, the CDR3 is TGCGCCAGCAGCCAAGAAACACGGGTACACGGAAACACCATATATTTT.